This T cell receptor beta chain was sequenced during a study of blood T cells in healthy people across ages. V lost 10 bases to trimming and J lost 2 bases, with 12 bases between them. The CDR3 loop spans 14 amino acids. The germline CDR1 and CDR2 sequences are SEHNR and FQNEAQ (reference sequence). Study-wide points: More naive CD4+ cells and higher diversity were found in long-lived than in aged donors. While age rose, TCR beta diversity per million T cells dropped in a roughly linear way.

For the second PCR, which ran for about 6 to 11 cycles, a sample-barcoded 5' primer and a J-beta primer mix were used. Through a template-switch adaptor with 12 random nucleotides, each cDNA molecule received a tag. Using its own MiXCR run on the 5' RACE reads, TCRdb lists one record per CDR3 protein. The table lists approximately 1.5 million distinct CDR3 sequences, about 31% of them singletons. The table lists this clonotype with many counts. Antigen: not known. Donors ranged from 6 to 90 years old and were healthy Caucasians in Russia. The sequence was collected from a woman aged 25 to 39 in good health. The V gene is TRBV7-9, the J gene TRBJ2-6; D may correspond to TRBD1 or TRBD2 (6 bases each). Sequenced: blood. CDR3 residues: CATDGGTGANVLTF. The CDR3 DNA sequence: TGTGCCACTGACGGGGGCACTGGGGCCAACGTCCTGACTTTC.